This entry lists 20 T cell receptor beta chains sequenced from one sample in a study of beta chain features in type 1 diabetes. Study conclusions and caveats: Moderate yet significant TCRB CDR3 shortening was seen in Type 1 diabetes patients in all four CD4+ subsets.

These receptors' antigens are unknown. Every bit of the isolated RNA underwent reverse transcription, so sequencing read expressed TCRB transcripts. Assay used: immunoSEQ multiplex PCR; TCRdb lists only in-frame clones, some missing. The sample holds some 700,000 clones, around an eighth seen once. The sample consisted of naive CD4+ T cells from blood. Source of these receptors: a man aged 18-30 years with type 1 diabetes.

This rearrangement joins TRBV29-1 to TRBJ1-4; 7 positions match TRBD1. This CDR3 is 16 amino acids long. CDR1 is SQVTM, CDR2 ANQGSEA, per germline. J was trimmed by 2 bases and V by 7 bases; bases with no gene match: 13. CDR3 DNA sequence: TGCAGCGCCCAGGGGGAGGGGGCGCAGACTAATGAAAAACTGTTTTTT. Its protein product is CSAQGEGAQTNEKLFF.

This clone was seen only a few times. This chain's CDR3 is CATATQGASQPQHF. The DNA of the CDR3 is TGTGCCACCGCGACGCAGGGGGCGAGTCAGCCCCAGCATTTT. The rearrangement uses TRBV7-9 and TRBJ1-5, with TRBD1 identical over 8 bases. Germline lookup yields CDR1 SEHNR and CDR2 FQNEAQ (reference sequence). CDR3 length: 14 residues. The V and J ends lost 10 bases and 6 bases, in that order; junction bases with no gene match: 11. Supplemented by reference TRBV7-9 and TRBJ1-5, the full variable domain reads DTGVSQNPRHKITKRGQNVTFRCDPISEHNRLYWYRQTLGQGPEFLTYFQNEAQLEKSRLLSDRFSAERPKGSFSTLEIQRTEQGDSAMYLCATATQGASQPQHFGDGTRLSIL.

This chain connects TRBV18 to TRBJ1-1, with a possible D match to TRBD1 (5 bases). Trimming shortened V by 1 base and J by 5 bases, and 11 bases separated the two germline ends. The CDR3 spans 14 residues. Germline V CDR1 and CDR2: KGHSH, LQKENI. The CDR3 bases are TGTGCCAGCTCACCACGGAGTGGGGGAACTGAAGCTTTCTTT. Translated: CASSPRSGGTEAFF.

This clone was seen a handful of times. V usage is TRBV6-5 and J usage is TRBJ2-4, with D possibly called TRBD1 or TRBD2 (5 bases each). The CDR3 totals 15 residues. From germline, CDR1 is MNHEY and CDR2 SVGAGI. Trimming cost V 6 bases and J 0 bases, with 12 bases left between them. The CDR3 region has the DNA TGTGCCAGCAGGCAGACTGGGACAGCCAAAAACATTCAGTACTTC. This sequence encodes CASRQTGTAKNIQYF.

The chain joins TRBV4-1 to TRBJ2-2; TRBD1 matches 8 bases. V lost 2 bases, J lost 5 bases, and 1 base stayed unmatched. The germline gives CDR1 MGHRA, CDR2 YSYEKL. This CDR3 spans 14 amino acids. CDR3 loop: CASSQRTGTGELFF. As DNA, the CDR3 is TGCGCCAGCAGCCAACGGACAGGGACCGGGGAGCTGTTTTTT.

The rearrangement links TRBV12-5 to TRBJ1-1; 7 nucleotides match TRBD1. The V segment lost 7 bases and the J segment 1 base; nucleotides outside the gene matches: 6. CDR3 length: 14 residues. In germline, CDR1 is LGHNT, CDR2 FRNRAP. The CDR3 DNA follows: TGTGCTAGTGCACAACAGGGGACGAACACTGAAGCTTTCTTT. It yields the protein CASAQQGTNTEAFF. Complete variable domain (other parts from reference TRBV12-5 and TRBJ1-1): DARVTQTPRHKVTEMGQEVTMRCQPILGHNTVFWYRQTMMQGLELLAYFRNRAPLDDSGMPKDRFSAEMPDATLATLKIQPSEPRDSAVYFCASAQQGTNTEAFFGQGTRLTVV.

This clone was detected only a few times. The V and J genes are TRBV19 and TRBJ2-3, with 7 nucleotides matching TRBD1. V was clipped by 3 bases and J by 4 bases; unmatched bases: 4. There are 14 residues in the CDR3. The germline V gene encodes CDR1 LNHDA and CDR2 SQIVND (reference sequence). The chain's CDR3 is CASSMTGSSDTQYF. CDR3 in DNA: TGTGCCAGTAGTATGACAGGGTCCTCAGATACGCAGTATTTT. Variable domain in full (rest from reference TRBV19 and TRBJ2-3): DGGITQSPKYLFRKEGQNVTLSCEQNLNHDAMYWYRQDPGQGLRLIYYSQIVNDFQKGDIAEGYSVSREKKESFPLTVTSAQKNPTAFYLCASSMTGSSDTQYFGPGTRLTVL.

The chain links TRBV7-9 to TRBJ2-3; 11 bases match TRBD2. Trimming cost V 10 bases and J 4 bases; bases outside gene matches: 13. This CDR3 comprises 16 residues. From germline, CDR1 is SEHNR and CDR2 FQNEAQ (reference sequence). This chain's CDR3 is CATARGSGGAADTQYF. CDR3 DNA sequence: TGTGCCACCGCCCGTGGTAGCGGGGGGGCAGCAGATACGCAGTATTTT.

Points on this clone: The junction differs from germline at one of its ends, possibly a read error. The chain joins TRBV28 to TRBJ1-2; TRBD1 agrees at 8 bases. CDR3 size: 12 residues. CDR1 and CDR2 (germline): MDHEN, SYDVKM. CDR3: CAISDRVEAELF. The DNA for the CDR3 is TGTGCCATTTCGGACAGGGTAGAAGCCGAACTCTTC.

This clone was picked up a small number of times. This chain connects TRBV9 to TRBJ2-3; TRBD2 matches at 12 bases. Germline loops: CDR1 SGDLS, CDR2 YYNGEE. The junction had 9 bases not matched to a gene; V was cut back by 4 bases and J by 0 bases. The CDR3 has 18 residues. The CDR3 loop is CASSLRTSGVLSTDTQYF. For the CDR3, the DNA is TGTGCCAGCAGCCTCAGGACTAGCGGGGTTCTTAGCACAGATACGCAGTATTTT.

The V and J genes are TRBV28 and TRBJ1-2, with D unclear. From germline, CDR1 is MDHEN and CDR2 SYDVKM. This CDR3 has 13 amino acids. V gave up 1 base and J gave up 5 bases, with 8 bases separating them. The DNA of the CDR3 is TGTGCCAGCAGTTTATTCCTGGAGTATGGCTACACCTTC. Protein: CASSLFLEYGYTF.

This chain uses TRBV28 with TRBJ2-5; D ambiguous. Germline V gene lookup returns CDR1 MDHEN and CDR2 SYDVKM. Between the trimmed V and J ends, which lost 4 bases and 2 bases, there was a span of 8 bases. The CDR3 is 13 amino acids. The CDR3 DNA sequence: TGTGCCAGCAGTTCAGATCCTCAAGAGACCCAGTACTTC. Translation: CASSSDPQETQYF.

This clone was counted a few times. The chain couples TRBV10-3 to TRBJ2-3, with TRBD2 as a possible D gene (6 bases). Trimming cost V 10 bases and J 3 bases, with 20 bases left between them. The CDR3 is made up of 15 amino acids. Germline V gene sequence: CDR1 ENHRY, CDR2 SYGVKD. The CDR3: CATRPGLASTDTQYF. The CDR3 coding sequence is TGTGCCACACGACCGGGACTCGCATCAACAGATACGCAGTATTTT.

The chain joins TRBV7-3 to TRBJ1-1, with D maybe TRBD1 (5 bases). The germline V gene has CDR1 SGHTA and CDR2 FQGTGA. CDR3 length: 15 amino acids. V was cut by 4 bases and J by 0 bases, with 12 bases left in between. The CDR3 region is CASSSGPRVNTEAFF. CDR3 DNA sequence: TGTGCCAGCAGCTCCGGTCCCAGGGTGAACACTGAAGCTTTCTTT.

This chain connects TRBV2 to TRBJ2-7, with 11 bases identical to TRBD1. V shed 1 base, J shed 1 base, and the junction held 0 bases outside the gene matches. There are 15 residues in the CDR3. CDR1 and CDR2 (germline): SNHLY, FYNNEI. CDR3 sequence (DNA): TGTGCCAGCAGTGAAGGGGACAGGGGGTCCTACGAGCAGTACTTC. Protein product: CASSEGDRGSYEQYF.

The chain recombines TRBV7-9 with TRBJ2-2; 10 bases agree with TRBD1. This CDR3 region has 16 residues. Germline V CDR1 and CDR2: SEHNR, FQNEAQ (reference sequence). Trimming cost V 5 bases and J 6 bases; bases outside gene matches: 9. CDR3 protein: CASSPQPGQGPGELFF. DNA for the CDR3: TGTGCCAGCAGCCCTCAGCCGGGACAGGGGCCCGGGGAGCTGTTTTTT.

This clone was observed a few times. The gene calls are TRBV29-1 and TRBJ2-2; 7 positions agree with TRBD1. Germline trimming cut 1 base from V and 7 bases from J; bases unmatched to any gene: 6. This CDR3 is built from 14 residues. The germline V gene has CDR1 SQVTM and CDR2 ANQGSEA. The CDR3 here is CSVEVGTVRGELFF. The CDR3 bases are TGCAGCGTTGAAGTGGGGACAGTTCGCGGGGAGCTGTTTTTT.

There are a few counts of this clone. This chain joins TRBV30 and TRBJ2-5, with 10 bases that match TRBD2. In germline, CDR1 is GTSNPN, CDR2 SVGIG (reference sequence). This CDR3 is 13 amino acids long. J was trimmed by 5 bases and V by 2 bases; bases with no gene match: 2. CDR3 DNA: TGTGCCTGGAGTACACTAGCGGGGGAGACCCAGTACTTC. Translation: CAWSTLAGETQYF. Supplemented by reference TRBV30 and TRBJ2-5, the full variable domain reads SQTIHQWPATLVQPVGSPLSLECTVEGTSNPNLYWYRQAAGRGLQLLFYSVGIGQISSEVPQNLSASRPQDRQFILSSKKLLLSDSGFYLCAWSTLAGETQYFGPGTRLLVL.

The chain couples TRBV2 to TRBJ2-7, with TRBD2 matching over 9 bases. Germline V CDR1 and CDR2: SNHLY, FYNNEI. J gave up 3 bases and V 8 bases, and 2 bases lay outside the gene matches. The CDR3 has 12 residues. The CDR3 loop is CASEAGGYEQYF. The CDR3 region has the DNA TGTGCCAGCGAAGCGGGGGGCTACGAGCAGTACTTC.

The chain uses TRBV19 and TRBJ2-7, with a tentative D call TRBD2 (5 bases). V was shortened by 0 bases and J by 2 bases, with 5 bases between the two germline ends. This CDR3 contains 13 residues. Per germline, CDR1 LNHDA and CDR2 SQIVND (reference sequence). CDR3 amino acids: CASSIDGTYEQYF. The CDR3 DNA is TGTGCCAGTAGTATAGACGGGACCTACGAGCAGTACTTC.